Presented here are 27 T cell receptor beta chains from one specimen sequenced in a study of T-cell memory formation after mild COVID-19. TCRdb reanalysed the 5' RACE reads using MiXCR and keeps one entry per CDR3 protein. The sample has hundreds of thousands of distinct CDR3 sequences, roughly 13% seen once. Sequencing was done on a sample of PBMCs or a T cell subset sorted from them (not recorded which). These TCRs come from a man younger than 35 who had mild COVID-19 (a few samples of this study predate the infection). Cell type and time point are not known.

Here the CDR3 DNA reads TGCGCCAGCAGAATGGACGGACAGTCTAGCACAGATACGCAGTATTTT. Residues: CASRMDGQSSTDTQYF. The rearrangement uses TRBV4-1 and TRBJ2-3; D perhaps matches TRBD1 (6 bases). The germline V gene encodes CDR1 MGHRA and CDR2 YSYEKL. The CDR3 consists of 16 residues. Between the trimmed V and J ends, which lost 6 bases and 0 bases, there was a span of 16 bases.

The table lists this clonotype with many counts. This chain uses TRBV12-3 or TRBV12-4 with TRBJ1-2, with no clear D. The CDR3 is 15 residues long. Trimming shortened V by 4 bases and J by 2 bases, and 14 bases separated the two germline ends. The CDR3 sequence is CASSSSGGINYGYTF. Written as DNA, the CDR3 is TGTGCCAGCAGTTCCTCGGGAGGTATAAACTATGGCTACACCTTC.

Only a few counts were recorded for this clonotype. This CDR3 reads CSALIRDSIHNEQFF. The CDR3 nucleotides read TGCAGTGCCCTTATCCGGGACAGTATCCACAATGAGCAGTTCTTC. The chain joins TRBV20-1 to TRBJ2-1; TRBD1 matches at 7 bases. The CDR3 covers 15 residues. V lost 6 bases, J lost 5 bases, and 13 bases stayed unmatched. The germline V gene encodes CDR1 DFQATT and CDR2 SNEGSKA (reference sequence).

The table lists this clonotype with many counts. The chain has TRBV6-5 and TRBJ2-3, with no clear D. Trimming took 4 bases from V and 9 from J, leaving 17 bases between them. This CDR3 spans 14 amino acids. The germline V gene encodes CDR1 MNHEY and CDR2 SVGAGI. Here the CDR3 reads CASSSSGSVWTQYF. In nucleotides, the CDR3 is TGTGCCAGCAGTTCCTCAGGTTCCGTCTGGACGCAGTATTTT.

This clonotype was detected many times. The chain carries TRBV20-1 and TRBJ2-4; D is unresolved. The ends were cut back, 8 bases at V and 0 bases at J, with 14 bases in the middle. Germline CDR1 DFQATT, CDR2 SNEGSKA (reference sequence). This CDR3 has 14 residues. The CDR3 spells CSTPPGIAKNIQYF. CDR3 nucleotide sequence: TGCAGTACCCCTCCAGGCATAGCCAAAAACATTCAGTACTTC.

This clonotype was picked up a small number of times. This chain connects TRBV12-3 or TRBV12-4 to TRBJ2-1; D may be TRBD2 (6 bases). The CDR3 is made up of 14 amino acids. V lost 4 bases to trimming and J lost 6 bases, with 13 bases between them. The CDR3, as DNA: TGTGCCAGCAGTTCGTGGCGGGGTGCCAATGAGCAGTTCTTC. This gives the protein CASSSWRGANEQFF.

J is TRBJ2-7 and V is TRBV6-1; 9 positions agree with TRBD2. The CDR3 is 14 residues long. Germline-derived CDR1 and CDR2 are MNHNS and SASEGT. Trimming removed 6 bases from V and 2 bases from J; junction bases left unmatched: 5. Written as DNA, the CDR3 is TGTGCCAGCAGAGCTAGCGGGGCGGCCTACGAGCAGTACGTC. This encodes CASRASGAAYEQYV.

This clonotype was recorded many times. Written as DNA, the CDR3 is TGCAGTGCTAGGGCGACAGGGGGAAATGAGCAGTTCTTC. This translates into CSARATGGNEQFF. V is TRBV20-1 and J is TRBJ2-1, with 9 bases matching TRBD1. CDR1 is DFQATT, CDR2 SNEGSKA, per germline (reference sequence). The J segment lost 7 bases and the V segment lost 3 bases, leaving 4 bases of the junction unmatched. The CDR3 spans 13 residues.

The sample holds many counts of this clonotype. The rearrangement uses TRBV6-2 or TRBV6-3 and TRBJ1-2; possible D gene TRBD1, 6 bases. There are 15 residues in the CDR3. Deletions cut 7 bases from V and 4 bases from J, with 19 bases between. Germline CDR1 and CDR2: MNHEY and SVGEGT. In DNA form, the CDR3 reads TGTGCCAGCAATGACCCAGGGGACTCTTTCTATGGCTACACCTTC. Protein product: CASNDPGDSFYGYTF.

This chain joins TRBV7-3 and TRBJ2-1; D is uncertain. The germline V and J ends were trimmed by 5 bases and 0 bases, with 14 bases remaining between them. The CDR3 extends over 16 amino acids. Germline loops: CDR1 SGHTA, CDR2 FQGTGA. The CDR3 here is CASSPRAGLSYNEQFF. Here the CDR3 DNA reads TGTGCCAGCAGCCCACGGGCAGGCCTCTCCTACAATGAGCAGTTCTTC.

This clonotype came up a few times. The CDR3 is CASSPSLAASTDTQYF. The CDR3 DNA reads TGTGCCAGCAGCCCGAGTCTAGCGGCTTCCACAGATACGCAGTATTTT. The chain combines TRBV6-5 with TRBJ2-3; TRBD2 agrees at 7 bases. Trimming at V came to 6 bases and at J to 2 bases, leaving 11 bases not matched to a gene. Looked up from germline, CDR1 is MNHEY and CDR2 is SVGAGI. This CDR3 has 16 amino acids.

V usage is TRBV6-2 or TRBV6-3 and J usage is TRBJ2-3; no clear D gene. This CDR3 has 12 amino acids. Germline V gene lookup returns CDR1 MNHEY and CDR2 SVGEGT. With 6 bases removed from V and 3 bases from J, the gap between germline ends came to 7 bases. This chain's CDR3 is CASRWPTDTQYF. CDR3 in DNA: TGTGCCAGCAGGTGGCCGACAGATACGCAGTATTTT.

This chain connects TRBV28 to TRBJ2-1; no firm D call. V lost 7 bases, J lost 8 bases, and 12 bases lay in between. Germline V gene lookup returns CDR1 MDHEN and CDR2 SYDVKM. The CDR3 runs to 12 residues. Here the CDR3 DNA reads TGTGCCAGCAACTATCTAGAGCATGAGCAGTTCTTC. Protein: CASNYLEHEQFF.

The chain uses TRBV14 and TRBJ2-2; D unresolved. The V end was cut by 3 bases, the J end by 2 bases, with 10 bases between. Germline V gene data show CDR1 as SGHDN and CDR2 as FVKESK. This CDR3 spans 15 amino acids. This CDR3 reads CASSHHFRNTGELFF. The CDR3 DNA reads as TGTGCCAGCAGCCATCACTTTCGAAACACCGGGGAGCTGTTTTTT.

In this sample, this clonotype turned up a few times. The J gene is TRBJ2-2, the V gene TRBV11-2; D may be TRBD1 (5 bases). Trimming removed 3 bases at V and 4 bases at J, with 9 bases between. The CDR3 loop spans 14 amino acids. Germline V lookup: CDR1 SGHAT, CDR2 FQNNGV. The CDR3 loop reads CASSFVRGTGELFF. The CDR3 DNA is TGTGCCAGCAGCTTCGTTAGGGGCACCGGGGAGCTGTTTTTT.

The chain uses TRBV6-6 and TRBJ1-4; D is uncertain. CDR1 MNHNY and CDR2 SVGAGI come from the germline V gene (reference sequence). The ends were cut back, 6 bases at V and 5 bases at J, with 13 bases in the middle. The CDR3 length is 14 residues. The CDR3 protein is CASSLEMVNEKLFF. As DNA, the CDR3 is TGTGCCAGCAGCCTAGAGATGGTGAATGAAAAACTGTTTTTT.

This clonotype was seen a few times. This chain links TRBV6-5 with TRBJ2-3; D might be TRBD2 (5 bases). This CDR3 is built from 16 residues. Germline V gene sequence: CDR1 MNHEY, CDR2 SVGAGI. Trimming took off 6 bases at V and 0 bases at J, with 16 bases between the two ends. The DNA for the CDR3 is TGTGCCAGCAGCGCCGCCCTTGGCGGGAGCACAGATACGCAGTATTTT. Residues: CASSAALGGSTDTQYF.

This clonotype occurred many times. The chain recombines TRBV20-1 with TRBJ2-7, with D unresolved. The CDR3 is 12 amino acids. V dropped 1 base and J dropped 5 bases, with 9 bases sitting between them. The germline V gene encodes CDR1 DFQATT and CDR2 SNEGSKA (reference sequence). CDR3 in DNA: TGCAGTGCTAGAGGGACGATCGACGAGCAGTACGTC. Its protein is CSARGTIDEQYV.

In this sample, this clonotype turned up a few times. V usage is TRBV11-1 and J usage is TRBJ2-1; perhaps TRBD2 as D (5 bases). The CDR3 totals 15 residues. CDR1 and CDR2 from the germline V gene are SGHAT and FQDESV (reference sequence). Deletions cut 7 bases from V and 4 bases from J, with 17 bases between. CDR3 nucleotide sequence: TGTGCCAGCACCCCCGCGCCCTCGGGGTACAATGAGCAGTTCTTC. Encoded protein: CASTPAPSGYNEQFF. Using reference TRBV11-1 and TRBJ2-1 for the parts outside the CDR3, the full variable domain is EAEVAQSPRYKITEKSQAVAFWCDPISGHATLYWYRQILGQGPELLVQFQDESVVDDSQLPKDRFSAERLKGVDSTLKIQPAELGDSAMYLCASTPAPSGYNEQFFGPGTRLTVL.

This clonotype was picked up many times. This chain links TRBV2 with TRBJ2-3; no clear D gene. This CDR3 contains 13 residues. Germline V gene sequence: CDR1 SNHLY, CDR2 FYNNEI. V lost 4 bases, J lost 6 bases, and 11 bases lay in between. CDR3 bases: TGTGCCAGCAGTGGCTTAGTCCGGGATACGCAGTATTTT. Amino acid sequence: CASSGLVRDTQYF.

This clonotype was recorded a few times. The V and J genes are TRBV27 and TRBJ1-1; D is unresolved. The germline gives CDR1 MNHEY, CDR2 SMNVEV (reference sequence). This CDR3 has 14 amino acids. Trimming left V 3 bases short and J 7 bases short, with 15 bases between. Here the CDR3 reads CASSFAPVEGEAFF. In DNA form, the CDR3 reads TGTGCCAGCAGTTTCGCGCCCGTTGAAGGTGAAGCTTTCTTT.

This clonotype showed up just a few times. The chain links TRBV7-2 to TRBJ1-2, with a tentative D call TRBD1 (6 bases). Trimming took 7 bases from V and 6 from J, leaving 15 bases between them. The CDR3 contains 13 residues. The germline V gene encodes CDR1 SGHTA and CDR2 FQGNSA. The CDR3 protein is CASNPRGRNGYTF. The CDR3, as DNA: TGTGCCAGCAACCCCAGGGGAAGGAATGGCTACACCTTC.

The table lists this clonotype with a few counts. The chain employs TRBV4-1 and TRBJ1-1; maybe TRBD1 (6 bases). Germline values: CDR1 MGHRA, CDR2 YSYEKL. Trimming removed 5 bases at V and 1 base at J, with 20 bases between. The CDR3 sequence is 17 residues long. CDR3 sequence reads: CASSSRQGMGGNTEAFF. In DNA form, the CDR3 reads TGCGCCAGCAGCTCACGGCAGGGGATGGGGGGGAACACTGAAGCTTTCTTT.

This clonotype was counted only a few times. The rearrangement joins TRBV5-1 to TRBJ2-2, with a possible D match to TRBD1 (6 bases). Germline V CDR1 and CDR2: SGHRS, YFSETQ. Trimming took off 4 bases at V and 2 bases at J, with 12 bases between the two ends. The CDR3 length is 15 residues. Written as DNA, the CDR3 is TGCGCCAGCAGCCCAAGGACAGAAAACACCGGGGAGCTGTTTTTT. Protein: CASSPRTENTGELFF.

The chain combines TRBV12-3 or TRBV12-4 with TRBJ1-3, with 9 bases identical to TRBD1. CDR3 length: 14 residues. With V trimmed by 8 bases and J by 8 bases, 10 bases remained unmatched. This chain's CDR3 is CASGRGTGRDTIYF. The DNA of the CDR3 is TGTGCCAGCGGCCGCGGGACAGGGCGGGACACCATATATTTT.

This clonotype turned up a few times. The gene calls are TRBV20-1 and TRBJ1-2; a weak D match, TRBD1 (5 bases). Germline V CDR1 and CDR2: DFQATT, SNEGSKA (reference sequence). CDR3 length: 14 amino acids. V was trimmed by 2 bases and J by 3 bases, leaving 13 bases between them. CDR3 amino acids: CSARPPPGDYGYTF. CDR3 nucleotide sequence: TGCAGTGCTAGACCCCCCCCGGGGGACTATGGCTACACCTTC.

This clonotype turned up a few times. V is TRBV6-2 or TRBV6-3 and J is TRBJ2-7; TRBD1 matches 8 bases. Germline CDR1 MNHEY, CDR2 SVGEGT. This CDR3 has 13 residues. With V trimmed by 5 bases and J by 8 bases, 8 bases remained unmatched. This CDR3 reads CASSTGQGSQQYF. Here the CDR3 DNA reads TGTGCCAGCAGTACCGGACAGGGATCGCAGCAGTACTTC.